A single sample gave rise to the 10 T cell receptor beta chains below, sequenced in a study of blood T cell repertoires in COVID-19 (dated by TCRdb to about 2020). The library was generated by the immunoSEQ multiplex PCR assay. The table comes from immuneACCESS by way of TCRdb, which keeps in-frame sequences with V and J called. Part of the clones is missing from these tables; in studies checked, under half for an unresolved V gene and the rest for unknown reasons. This sample holds around 64,000 clones; roughly 87% were observed only once. The leading ten clones occupy roughly 4.6% of the sample. Sequencing input: peripheral blood. These receptors all stem from a man older than 75 in a cohort sampled during active COVID-19.

The chain links TRBV7-2 to TRBJ1-6; TRBD1 might be the D (6 bases). V was cut by 2 bases and J by 8 bases, with 7 bases left in between. CDR1 SGHTA and CDR2 FQGNSA come from the germline V gene. The CDR3 has 13 amino acids. In nucleotides, the CDR3 is TGTGCCAGCAGCTTACAGGGGTATTCACCCCTCCACTTT. Protein: CASSLQGYSPLHF.

The chain links TRBV27 to TRBJ2-3; 8 bases are shared with TRBD1. Losses at the gene ends were 7 bases for V and 8 bases for J; bases not matched to a gene: 14. The CDR3 sequence is 15 residues long. Per the germline V gene, CDR1 is MNHEY and CDR2 is SMNVEV (reference sequence). CDR3 amino acids: CASTLGQGRFGTQYF. In DNA, the CDR3 is TGTGCCAGCACCCTCGGACAGGGCCGCTTTGGTACGCAGTATTTT.

The genes are TRBV6-5 and TRBJ2-2; 7 positions agree with TRBD2. The V and J ends lost 0 bases and 7 bases, in that order; junction bases with no gene match: 5. The germline CDR1 and CDR2 sequences are MNHEY and SVGAGI. The CDR3 is 15 amino acids. The CDR3 DNA follows: TGTGCCAGCAGTTACTCGCGGGAGCTCCGCGGGGAGCTGTTTTTT. It yields the protein CASSYSRELRGELFF.

V is TRBV29-1 and J is TRBJ2-1, with 7 bases lining up with TRBD2. Germline CDR1 SQVTM, CDR2 ANQGSEA. Trimming took 2 bases from V and 8 from J; bases not matched to a gene: 12. This CDR3 is built from 15 residues. CDR3 bases: TGCAGCGTTGAAAAGGTCCGCGGGGGAGGCTATGAGCAGTTCTTC. It translates to CSVEKVRGGGYEQFF.

V and J are TRBV19 and TRBJ1-4; TRBD1 aligns across 9 bases. Trimming cost V 3 bases and J 11 bases; bases outside gene matches: 7. The germline V gene has CDR1 LNHDA and CDR2 SQIVND (reference sequence). The CDR3 length is 14 residues. CDR3 residues: CASSIRDRVGKLFF. CDR3 nucleotides: TGTGCCAGTAGTATCCGGGACAGGGTCGGGAAACTGTTTTTT.

Here the CDR3 reads CASRQTGAGNTIYF. The CDR3 region has the DNA TGTGCCAGCAGACAGACAGGGGCTGGAAACACCATATATTTT. The J gene is TRBJ1-3, the V gene TRBV14, with 8 bases that match TRBD1. The CDR3 extends over 14 amino acids. Looked up from germline, CDR1 is SGHDN and CDR2 is FVKESK. With V trimmed by 6 bases and J by 2 bases, 3 bases remained unmatched.

The chain is built from TRBV7-8 and TRBJ2-3, with a possible D match to TRBD2 (6 bases). This CDR3 contains 15 residues. The V gene lost 0 bases and the J gene lost 4 bases, with 11 bases spanning the gap. Germline-derived CDR1 and CDR2 are SGHVS and FQNEAQ. The CDR3 loop reads CASSLAGTGADTQYF. CDR3 nucleotides: TGTGCCAGCAGCTTAGCGGGGACTGGAGCAGATACGCAGTATTTT.

This clone was recorded only once. The chain links TRBV5-4 to TRBJ2-7; D is uncertain. CDR3 length: 14 amino acids. V lost 2 bases, J lost 2 bases, and 11 bases lay in between. Germline V lookup: CDR1 SGHNT, CDR2 YYREEE (reference sequence). The CDR3 DNA sequence: TGTGCCAGCAGCTTTGACACAACCACCTACGAGCAGTACTTC. It translates to CASSFDTTTYEQYF.

The chain joins TRBV7-2 to TRBJ2-1; tentative D call: TRBD1 (6 bases). Germline V gene lookup returns CDR1 SGHTA and CDR2 FQGNSA. V shed 5 bases and J shed 9 bases, with 11 bases lying between them. The CDR3 runs to 12 residues. In nucleotides, the CDR3 is TGTGCCAGCAGCCAGGCACAGGGTGAGCAGTTCTTC. Its translation: CASSQAQGEQFF.

The chain has TRBV10-3 and TRBJ2-1, with 9 bases identical to TRBD2. Germline assignment: CDR1 ENHRY and CDR2 SYGVKD. CDR3 length: 15 amino acids. Losses at the gene ends were 8 bases for V and 7 bases for J; bases not matched to a gene: 12. CDR3 loop: CAIGGASGGFNEQFF. In DNA form, the CDR3 reads TGTGCCATCGGTGGTGCAAGCGGGGGGTTTAATGAGCAGTTCTTC.